The T cell receptor beta chain described here comes from a study of T cells in Graves' hyperthyroidism and ophthalmopathy (dated by TCRdb to the late 2010s). Regarding the research as a whole: Peripheral blood samples were taken at initial diagnosis, before any treatment was given. The paper describes TCR Vbeta CDR3 sequencing of more than 120 peripheral blood samples, made up of about 40 ophthalmopathy patients, around 78 hyperthyroidism patients and 17 progressor patients. To identify TCR V-J signatures that set the groups apart, the researchers used a discovery cohort of about a hundred patients, made up of some 41 with Graves' ophthalmopathy and some 56 with stable Graves' hyperthyroidism. The 85 to 100 discovery patients were divided at random into training and test sets in a 7:3 ratio. The study also compared thyroid tissue and blood T-cell repertoires from about six Graves' hyperthyroidism patients. Prospective prediction of ophthalmopathy was tested in an independent validation cohort of about 19 hyperthyroidism patients and some 17 patients who later progressed to ophthalmopathy. Once sampling was done, hyperthyroidism patients were given methimazole at a starting dose of 30 mg daily, whereas ophthalmopathy patients were given high-dose intravenous methylprednisolone. Overall study results and their limits: In validation, the model predicted progression to ophthalmopathy with just under 71% sensitivity and about 73% specificity, a median of 6.5 months before onset. No statistical method was used to set the sample size in advance, and investigators knew the group allocation. Most expanded thyroid clonotypes (frequency above 0.001) were also found in blood, which suggests that blood repertoires may mirror thyroid immune responses. A 13 V-J signature model separated ophthalmopathy from stable hyperthyroidism, with nearly 90% sensitivity and about 81% specificity in cross-validation and 80%/75% in testing.

Hyperthyroidism patients were newly diagnosed, had a disease duration of under 2 months, and were aged 18 to 65 years. Any patient with an uncontrolled infection, another autoimmune disease, pregnancy or lactation was excluded. Clinical symptoms, serum thyroxine and TRAb, thyroid ultrasound, and orbital computed tomography formed the basis for the diagnoses. Blood from progressor patients was drawn when they were first diagnosed with hyperthyroidism, before any ophthalmopathy symptoms appeared. Ficoll-Paque density gradient centrifugation was used to isolate PBMCs from about 10 ml of fresh peripheral blood. Patients classed as progressors first received a Graves' hyperthyroidism diagnosis and then went on to develop ophthalmopathy during follow-up. Total RNA was extracted with Trizol reagent, and quality was checked on an Agilent 2100 Bioanalyzer. Amplification of TCR beta CDR3 regions was carried out from RNA transcripts. For the first round of RT-PCR on the TCR CDR3, the HTBI primer set was used together with the Qiagen OneStep RT-PCR kit. A second multiplex PCR round built the libraries, followed by size selection and purification. Libraries were sequenced paired-end with 100 bp reads on an Illumina HiSeq2000. The published analysis was carried out like this. SOAPnuke was used to process the raw data, removing reads that contained adapters or uncalled bases, had a mean Phred below 15, or lacked an exact match to the constant primer or identifier. COPE v1.2.5 was used to merge high-quality paired reads, and clonotypes were defined as unique nucleotide sequences. MiTCR v1.1 was used to align the clonotypes against IMGT TRBV, TRBD and TRBJ reference segments. The analysis was restricted to V-J combinations with a frequency above 0.0001, which together covered approximately 99% of the repertoires. The TCS score was defined as F50 (clonal expansion) divided by E x V (chaos), with BLOSUM62-based TCRdist calculated between CDR3 peptides within each V-J. Welch's t-statistics and random forest reduced around 510 V-J features to roughly 13, which were used in a naive Bayes classifier (R e1071). TCRdb reprocessed the public reads (quality trimming at Q25 with fastp, clone calling with MiXCR) and kept in-frame beta chains. Rows matching on CDR3 protein sequence are summarized as one entry with the most common DNA and genes. The authors' filters were not applied to this entry. The sample yields fewer than 900,000 distinct CDR3 sequences; 18% were counted once. The top ten clones comprise approximately 15% of the sample.

According to the germline V gene (reference sequence), CDR1 reads SEHNR and CDR2 reads FQNEAQ. CDR3 length: 14 amino acids, cysteine to phenylalanine. Just CDR3 DNA is preserved here, 42 bases in frame from base 1. V is pared back by 3 bases and J by 4 bases, with 10 bases lying between the germline termini. Note on this clonotype: Its antigen remains undetermined. No base-level quality is on record; no much larger clone is a single base apart.

The sequencing input was blood. This sequence originates from a woman aged 45-65 years with Graves' hyperthyroidism that later progressed to Graves' ophthalmopathy. The sequence links TRBV7-9 to TRBJ1-5, with the identity of the D gene unclear. This receptor carries the CDR3 CASSLGTLNQPQHF. The DNA sequence is given as TGTGCCAGCAGCTTGGGTACCCTGAATCAGCCCCAGCATTTT.